The 28 T cell receptor beta chains below were found in one sample sequenced in a study of blood T cell repertoires in COVID-19. Clones were read by immunoSEQ multiplex PCR, and TCRdb kept only the in-frame ones, dropping some. The table lists 250,000 to 350,000 clones, about 88% of them singletons, with about 1.5% in the top ten. Sequencing input: peripheral blood. All receptors come from a human donor with COVID-19, enrolled during active disease. The donor label of this sample is uncertain.

V is TRBV7-9 and J is TRBJ2-1; TRBD1 agrees at 9 bases. The CDR3 is 15 amino acids. Germline assignment: CDR1 SEHNR and CDR2 FQNEAQ (reference sequence). With 5 bases clipped from V and 6 bases from J, the junction kept 8 bases outside the gene matches. CDR3 DNA: TGTGCCAGCAGCAAAACCGGGACAGGGACCAATGAGCAGTTCTTC. Translation gives CASSKTGTGTNEQFF.

A single count supports this clone. J is TRBJ2-1 and V is TRBV5-4, with 7 positions matching TRBD1. J was trimmed by 6 bases and V by 6 bases; bases with no gene match: 6. Germline V CDR1 and CDR2: SGHNT, YYREEE (reference sequence). CDR3 length: 13 residues. In DNA form, the CDR3 reads TGTGCCAGCAACGACAGGGTTAGCAATGAGCAGTTCTTC. It encodes CASNDRVSNEQFF.

This clone has just a few counts. J is TRBJ1-1 and V is TRBV2; weak D call: TRBD1 (5 bases). CDR1 is SNHLY, CDR2 FYNNEI, per germline. V lost 10 bases to trimming and J lost 7 bases, with 16 bases between them. This CDR3 has 12 amino acids. The CDR3 DNA is TGTGCCACTTTGACAGCTAAGCTTGAAGCTTTCTTT. This gives the protein CATLTAKLEAFF.

The chain joins TRBV5-5 to TRBJ2-3; 10 bases agree with TRBD2. V lost 0 bases and J lost 5; bases outside the gene matches: 6. Germline CDR1 reads SGHKS; CDR2 reads YYEKEE (reference sequence). This CDR3 spans 16 amino acids. The CDR3 DNA reads TGTGCCAGCAGCTTGGTGGCTAGCGGGAGAATAGATACGCAGTATTTT. It translates to CASSLVASGRIDTQYF.

This chain uses TRBV5-1 with TRBJ1-4; D unresolved. CDR3 length: 15 residues. Germline V gene data show CDR1 as SGHRS and CDR2 as YFSETQ. V shed 0 bases and J shed 0 bases, with 6 bases lying between them. The CDR3 sequence is CASSLDPATNEKLFF. The CDR3 DNA reads TGCGCCAGCAGCTTGGATCCGGCAACTAATGAAAAACTGTTTTTT. The full variable domain, with the rest looked up from reference TRBV5-1 and TRBJ1-4, is KAGVTQTPRYLIKTRGQQVTLSCSPISGHRSVSWYQQTPGQGLQFLFEYFSETQRNKGNFPGRFSGRQFSNSRSEMNVSTLELGDSALYLCASSLDPATNEKLFFGSGTQLSVL.

V gene TRBV30 combines with J gene TRBJ1-3, with 7 bases matching TRBD1. V shed 4 bases and J 2 bases; nucleotides not matched to a gene: 5. Germline V gene data show CDR1 as GTSNPN and CDR2 as SVGIG (reference sequence). This CDR3 has 14 residues. The CDR3 nucleotides read TGTGCCTGGACTTCCGGACAGGCTGGAAACACCATATATTTT. This encodes CAWTSGQAGNTIYF.

This chain connects TRBV6-5 to TRBJ1-6; possibly TRBD1 for D (5 bases). The germline V gene encodes CDR1 MNHEY and CDR2 SVGAGI. Trimming pared 5 bases from V and 4 bases from J, leaving 12 bases between. This CDR3 has 15 amino acids. This chain's CDR3 is CASSRGQVYNSPLHF. CDR3 nucleotides: TGTGCCAGCAGTAGAGGACAAGTTTATAATTCACCCCTCCACTTT.

The rearrangement joins TRBV30 to TRBJ2-6; 7 bases agree with TRBD1. This CDR3 contains 17 residues. Germline V lookup: CDR1 GTSNPN, CDR2 SVGIG (reference sequence). V gave up 2 bases and J gave up 2 bases; unmatched junction bases: 9. The CDR3: CAWSLVGGIAGANVLTF. For the CDR3, the DNA is TGTGCCTGGAGTTTGGTAGGGGGCATAGCTGGGGCCAACGTCCTGACTTTC.

The J gene is TRBJ1-5, the V gene TRBV7-2; D possibly corresponds to TRBD1 (6 bases). The CDR3 has 18 amino acids. CDR1 and CDR2 (germline): SGHTA, FQGNSA. Trimming cost V 4 bases and J 5 bases, with 24 bases left between them. The CDR3 DNA reads TGTGCCAGCAGCTCCAGAGCCTCTACAGGGTACGAATATCAGCCCCAGCATTTT. Translating it yields CASSSRASTGYEYQPQHF.

The V gene is TRBV27, the J gene TRBJ2-7; a possible D gene is TRBD1 (6 bases). Germline V gene sequence: CDR1 MNHEY, CDR2 SMNVEV (reference sequence). The CDR3 totals 14 residues. The V gene lost 3 bases and the J gene lost 7 bases, with 16 bases spanning the gap. The DNA of the CDR3 is TGTGCCAGCAGTTTTTCAGCAGGGGTCGGAGAGCAGTACTTC. This sequence encodes CASSFSAGVGEQYF.

The V and J genes are TRBV28 and TRBJ1-2; 8 bases are shared with TRBD1. V lost 7 bases, J lost 1 base, and 8 bases stayed unmatched. This CDR3 has 15 amino acids. CDR1 and CDR2 from the germline V gene are MDHEN and SYDVKM. The CDR3 DNA reads TGTGCCAGCACCCCGGACAGGGCGATTAACTATGGCTACACCTTC. Amino acid sequence: CASTPDRAINYGYTF.

The V gene is TRBV5-6, the J gene TRBJ2-2; 13 bases match TRBD2. V shed 3 bases, J shed 3 bases, and the junction held 2 bases outside the gene matches. Germline CDR1 is SGHDT and CDR2 is YYEEEE. The CDR3 loop spans 16 amino acids. The CDR3 protein is CASSSGLAGYTGELFF. CDR3 nucleotides: TGTGCCAGCAGCTCGGGACTAGCGGGATACACCGGGGAGCTGTTTTTT.

This chain uses TRBV6-6 with TRBJ2-1; no definite D call. Germline CDR1 and CDR2: MNHNY and SVGAGI (reference sequence). V dropped 2 bases and J dropped 7 bases, with 6 bases sitting between them. The length of the CDR3 is 12 residues. For the CDR3, the DNA is TGTGCCAGCAGTTACATACAGAATGAGCAGTTCTTC. Its protein product is CASSYIQNEQFF.

V is TRBV5-6 and J is TRBJ2-2; tentatively, D is TRBD1 (6 bases). The CDR3 consists of 18 residues. CDR1 is SGHDT and CDR2 is YYEEEE in the germline V gene. Trimming pared 4 bases from V and 7 bases from J, leaving 26 bases between. In DNA, the CDR3 is TGTGCCAGCAGCCCTTCTATGCTGGACAGCCCTTTCCGCGGGGAGCTGTTTTTT. It is translated as CASSPSMLDSPFRGELFF.

The chain is built from TRBV11-3 and TRBJ1-6; 7 bases match TRBD1. Germline trimming cut 7 bases from V and 9 bases from J; bases unmatched to any gene: 6. CDR3 size: 13 residues. Germline assignment: CDR1 SGHNT and CDR2 YENEEA. For the CDR3, the DNA is TGTGCCAGCAACGGGACAGCGATTTCACCCCTCCACTTT. This translates into CASNGTAISPLHF.

The chain is built from TRBV5-1 and TRBJ1-4, with D perhaps matching TRBD1 (6 bases). The CDR3 extends over 15 amino acids. The V gene lost 4 bases and the J gene lost 6 bases, with 16 bases spanning the gap. Germline CDR1 is SGHRS and CDR2 is YFSETQ. CDR3 sequence reads: CASSLIQGRDEKLFF. CDR3 coding DNA: TGCGCCAGCAGCCTCATACAGGGACGGGATGAAAAACTGTTTTTT.

This clone showed up just a few times. V and J are TRBV5-4 and TRBJ1-6; 12 nucleotides line up with TRBD1. V shed 0 bases, J shed 6 bases, and the junction held 10 bases outside the gene matches. Germline loops: CDR1 SGHNT, CDR2 YYREEE (reference sequence). The CDR3 covers 19 residues. The CDR3 is CASSLGPGQGAGVNSPLHF. CDR3 nucleotides: TGTGCCAGCAGCTTGGGACCGGGACAGGGGGCGGGAGTTAATTCACCCCTCCACTTT. The variable domain in full, completed from reference TRBV5-4 and TRBJ1-6, reads ETGVTQSPTHLIKTRGQQVTLRCSSQSGHNTVSWYQQALGQGPQFIFQYYREEENGRGNFPPRFSGLQFPNYSSELNVNALELDDSALYLCASSLGPGQGAGVNSPLHFGNGTRLTVT.

The rearrangement uses TRBV9 and TRBJ2-5; TRBD1 matches at 9 bases. Germline V lookup: CDR1 SGDLS, CDR2 YYNGEE. CDR3 length: 16 residues. V dropped 4 bases and J dropped 2; count of bases not matched to a gene: 9. This CDR3 is CASSSRLGTGQETQYF. Here the CDR3 DNA reads TGTGCCAGCAGCTCCCGACTGGGGACAGGGCAAGAGACCCAGTACTTC.

This chain uses TRBV5-4 with TRBJ1-3; 10 bases map to TRBD1. The CDR3 runs to 15 residues. V dropped 5 bases and J dropped 4; count of bases not matched to a gene: 6. The germline V gene encodes CDR1 SGHNT and CDR2 YYREEE (reference sequence). CDR3 sequence (DNA): TGTGCCAGCAGTTACCGGGACAGGGGAGGAAACACCATATATTTT. Translated: CASSYRDRGGNTIYF.

The J gene is TRBJ1-5, the V gene TRBV19, with 7 bases lining up with TRBD1. After removal of 5 bases from V and 3 bases from J, the junction contained 4 bases not matched to a gene. Germline V lookup: CDR1 LNHDA, CDR2 SQIVND (reference sequence). CDR3 length equals 14 residues. DNA for the CDR3: TGTGCCAGTAGTTTCGGGACAGACAATCAGCCCCAGCATTTT. Translating gives CASSFGTDNQPQHF.

This clone was detected once. V is TRBV2 and J is TRBJ2-5; 9 nucleotides agree with TRBD2. V shed 7 bases, J shed 0 bases, and the junction held 24 bases outside the gene matches. The germline V gene has CDR1 SNHLY and CDR2 FYNNEI. The CDR3 is 21 residues long. The CDR3, as DNA: TGTGCCAGCACGGAGGTAGGGGGGTTAGCGGGAGAAACCTTGTACCAAGAGACCCAGTACTTC. Translation: CASTEVGGLAGETLYQETQYF.

Note on this clone: The same CDR3 can be traced to other DNA sequences in this sample. V and J are TRBV19 and TRBJ1-2; maybe TRBD1 (5 bases). Looked up from germline, CDR1 is LNHDA and CDR2 is SQIVND (reference sequence). V lost 1 base, J lost 5 bases, and 11 bases lay in between. The CDR3 runs to 14 residues. CDR3 nucleotide sequence: TGTGCCAGTAGTATAGTAGGGCAGGGTTATGGCTACACCTTC. Protein product: CASSIVGQGYGYTF.

The chain links TRBV6-5 to TRBJ2-1, with 8 bases that match TRBD2. J was trimmed by 4 bases and V by 0 bases; bases with no gene match: 5. Germline lookup yields CDR1 MNHEY and CDR2 SVGAGI. This CDR3 region has 16 residues. CDR3 sequence: CASSYSTSGRYNEQFF. In nucleotides, the CDR3 is TGTGCCAGCAGTTACTCAACTAGCGGAAGATACAATGAGCAGTTCTTC.

The rearrangement joins TRBV6-6 to TRBJ2-6; D is possibly TRBD2 (6 bases). The CDR3 is 18 amino acids. From germline, CDR1 is MNHNY and CDR2 SVGAGI (reference sequence). V lost 5 bases and J 0 bases, leaving 17 bases between the germline ends. CDR3 sequence: CASSPRSGRNSGANVLTF. The DNA of the CDR3 is TGTGCCAGCAGTCCGAGATCGGGGAGGAACTCTGGGGCCAACGTCCTGACTTTC.

The genes are TRBV27 and TRBJ2-7, with TRBD1 identical over 12 bases. Unmatched junction bases numbered 10, after V lost 6 bases and J lost 4 bases. Germline CDR1 is MNHEY and CDR2 is SMNVEV (reference sequence). The CDR3 contains 16 residues. The CDR3 DNA sequence: TGTGCCAGCAGGCGTCCCGGGACAGGGGGCAGGTACGAGCAGTACTTC. Translating gives CASRRPGTGGRYEQYF.

V and J are TRBV7-2 and TRBJ2-7; a weak D match, TRBD1 (6 bases). The germline V gene has CDR1 SGHTA and CDR2 FQGNSA. The V gene lost 4 bases and the J gene lost 0 bases, with 16 bases spanning the gap. The CDR3 is 16 residues long. Written as DNA, the CDR3 is TGTGCCAGCAGCTCCGTTACTACAGGGATCTCCTACGAGCAGTACTTC. Its protein is CASSSVTTGISYEQYF.

This clone has a handful of counts. This CDR3 is CASRLDRVNTEAFF. For the CDR3, the DNA is TGTGCCAGCAGACTAGACAGGGTGAACACTGAAGCTTTCTTT. The rearrangement joins TRBV6-5 to TRBJ1-1; 7 nucleotides agree with TRBD1. The CDR3 totals 14 residues. Germline CDR1 reads MNHEY; CDR2 reads SVGAGI. Germline trimming cut 6 bases from V and 0 bases from J; bases unmatched to any gene: 4.

The rearrangement joins TRBV2 to TRBJ1-6, with D perhaps TRBD1 (6 bases). The CDR3 totals 13 residues. Trimming removed 7 bases at V and 6 bases at J, with 10 bases between. The germline CDR1 and CDR2 sequences are SNHLY and FYNNEI. CDR3 residues: CASNGRGNSPLHF. CDR3 bases: TGTGCCAGCAACGGCAGGGGTAATTCACCCCTCCACTTT.